This TCR beta chain was profiled in a study of CD8 T cells in Susac syndrome. A quantity of about 0.5 to 1 ug RNA underwent reverse transcription using random hexamers. The method of amplification for TCR beta CDR3 was immunoSEQ multiplex PCR, covering 54 Vbeta and 13 Jbeta. TCRdb itself ran the immunoSEQ multiplex PCR reads through MiXCR, one entry per CDR3 protein. The sample has 250,000 to 300,000 distinct CDR3 sequences; around 83% are singletons. Control patients had untreated stable or active relapsing-remitting multiple sclerosis by revised McDonald criteria. FACS enriched CD8+ TEMRA cells, while bulk CD8+ and CD4+ were negatively isolated. The sequencing input was CD8+ T cells from PBMCs. The sequence was collected from a human donor with multiple sclerosis.

Here the CDR3 DNA reads TGTGCCAGCAGCGGCGGACAGTCGACCTATGGCTACACCTTC. Protein: CASSGGQSTYGYTF. The chain recombines TRBV9 with TRBJ1-2; weak D call: TRBD1 (6 bases). Germline CDR1 SGDLS, CDR2 YYNGEE. V dropped 3 bases and J dropped 4 bases, with 13 bases sitting between them. The CDR3 covers 14 residues.